The 11 T cell receptor delta chains below were found in one sample sequenced in a study of delta chains in infants with herpesvirus infections. Gamma-chain- and delta-chain-specific primers converted PBMC RNA into TCR cDNA. TCRdb re-called the RT-PCR reads with CATT. The sample shows roughly 2,600 delta-chain clones, about 40% of them seen only once. Sequenced here: peripheral blood, sampled at time point 4 of longitudinal follow-up. All receptors come from a human donor who was a Ugandan infant, either HIV-exposed or HIV-unexposed (not recorded which).

The chain combines TRDV1 with TRDJ1, with 9 bases identical to TRDD3. Germline V gene data show CDR1 as TSWWSYY and CDR2 as QGS. The CDR3 covers 19 residues. Unmatched junction bases numbered 13, after V lost 2 bases and J lost 0 bases. For the CDR3, the DNA is TGTGCTCTTGGGGAAGGGTTCGTACTGGGGGAAATCCACACCGATAAACTCATCTTT. This gives the protein CALGEGFVLGEIHTDKLIF.

V and J are TRDV2 and TRDJ1; possible D gene TRDD3, 6 bases. V gave up 0 bases and J gave up 1 base, with 11 bases separating them. CDR1 and CDR2 (germline): GEAIGNYY, EKD. The CDR3 is made up of 15 amino acids. CDR3 bases: TGTGCCTGTGACACCGTAGGGATAATCACCGATAAACTCATCTTT. It translates to CACDTVGIITDKLIF.

By its share, this clone is large (0.1 to 1%). For the CDR3, the DNA is TGTGCTCTTGGGCCACGGGCCCCCGGCGGAGACGATAAACTCATCTTT. Its translation: CALGPRAPGGDDKLIF. The chain has TRDV1 and TRDJ1; no firm D call. This CDR3 is built from 16 residues. Trimming took 5 bases from V and 4 from J, leaving 20 bases between them. The germline CDR1 and CDR2 sequences are TSWWSYY and QGS.

This clone came up once. This chain uses TRDV2 with TRDJ2; 11 nucleotides match TRDD3. Germline assignment: CDR1 GEAIGNYY and CDR2 EKD. The CDR3 has 17 amino acids. With 2 bases clipped from V and 4 bases from J, the junction kept 8 bases outside the gene matches. CDR3 amino acids: CACDMVGDTSSTAQLFF. CDR3 DNA: TGTGCCTGTGACATGGTGGGGGATACGTCGTCGACAGCACAACTCTTCTTT.

The J gene is TRDJ1, the V gene TRDV2, with TRDD3 matching 11 bases. Looked up from germline, CDR1 is GEAIGNYY and CDR2 is EKD. This CDR3 spans 16 amino acids. The trim removed 2 bases at V and 2 bases at J, leaving 6 bases unmatched. Here the CDR3 DNA reads TGTGCCTGTGACATACTGGGGGATAAGGGGACCGATAAACTCATCTTT. Translating it yields CACDILGDKGTDKLIF.

This clone was observed a single time. A much larger clonotype is one base distant, so this may be a read error. In the same sample, other DNA sequences code for this CDR3. This chain links TRDV2 with TRDJ3, with 8 bases lining up with TRDD3. Germline values: CDR1 GEAIGNYY, CDR2 EKD. V lost 0 bases to trimming and J lost 1 base; unmatched junction nucleotides: 7. The CDR3 has 19 amino acids. CDR3 bases: TGTGCCTGTGACACCGGGGGATATGCTCAGTCCTGGGACACCCGACAGATGTTTTTC. Translating it yields CACDTGGYAQSWDTRQMFF.

This clone has just a few counts. V is TRDV2 and J is TRDJ3; the D gene is possibly TRDD3 (5 bases). Per germline, CDR1 GEAIGNYY and CDR2 EKD. Trimming shortened V by 0 bases and J by 0 bases, and 11 bases separated the two germline ends. The CDR3 has 18 residues. CDR3 in amino acids: CACDTPGGSSWDTRQMFF. The CDR3 DNA follows: TGTGCCTGTGACACCCCAGGGGGGTCCTCCTGGGACACCCGACAGATGTTTTTC.

In the case of this clone: This could be a read error, since a much larger clone is one nucleotide away. Additional DNA sequences in this sample encode the identical CDR3. J is TRDJ1 and V is TRDV1; D may correspond to TRDD2 or TRDD3 (5 bases each). V was clipped by 8 bases and J by 8 bases, with 24 bases between them. Germline V gene data show CDR1 as TSWWSYY and CDR2 as QGS. The CDR3 contains 15 residues. CDR3 loop: CALSYRGAAGVKLIF. The CDR3 nucleotides read TGTGCTCTTTCCTATCGTGGGGCTGCCGGAGTCAAACTCATCTTT.

This clone was observed a handful of times. V gene TRDV2 combines with J gene TRDJ3; 8 nucleotides match TRDD3. V was pared by 2 bases and J by 0 bases, with 8 bases of the junction left unmatched. This CDR3 region has 19 residues. The germline V gene encodes CDR1 GEAIGNYY and CDR2 EKD. In DNA form, the CDR3 reads TGTGCCTGTGACAATACTGGGGGTTCGAGCTCCTGGGACACCCGACAGATGTTTTTC. Its translation: CACDNTGGSSSWDTRQMFF.

This chain's CDR3 is CALGEPSAQGGYTDKLIF. The CDR3 coding sequence is TGTGCTCTTGGGGAACCGTCCGCGCAAGGGGGGTACACCGATAAACTCATCTTT. The V and J genes are TRDV1 and TRDJ1, with D perhaps TRDD3 (5 bases). Germline V gene data show CDR1 as TSWWSYY and CDR2 as QGS. The CDR3 has 18 residues. Trimming removed 1 base from V and 0 bases from J, with 18 bases in between.

V and J are TRDV1 and TRDJ1; 13 bases agree with TRDD3. V lost 4 bases and J lost 2; bases outside the gene matches: 31. Per germline, CDR1 TSWWSYY and CDR2 QGS. The CDR3 loop spans 25 amino acids. Here the CDR3 reads CALGGSFLLLTGGYAYPPGTDKLIF. CDR3 DNA: TGTGCTCTTGGGGGATCCTTCCTACTCCTTACTGGGGGATACGCGTATCCCCCCGGGACCGATAAACTCATCTTT.